The source of this T cell receptor beta chain is a study of OX40 agonist ivuxolimab in advanced cancers. This CDR3 spans 16 amino acids. Trimming shortened V by 0 bases and J by 7 bases, and 17 bases separated the two germline ends. CDR1 SGDLS and CDR2 YYNGEE come from the germline V gene. TCRdb's table, derived via immunoSEQ multiplex PCR, lists solely in-frame clones and lacks some. The sample comprises over 55,000 clones, 86% of which are singletons, and under 0.7% rests with the top ten. This chain links TRBV9 with TRBJ2-1; tentative D call: TRBD1 (6 bases). This specimen consisted of CD4+ or CD8+ T cells sorted from blood, obtained in a trial of the OX40 agonist ivuxolimab. The receptor comes from an adult with an advanced solid tumor such as melanoma, head and neck, liver or kidney cancer. The chain's CDR3 is CASSVEPRGEWNEQFF. The CDR3 DNA is TGTGCCAGCAGCGTAGAACCCAGGGGAGAGTGGAATGAGCAGTTCTTC.